This T cell receptor beta chain stems from a study of T cell repertoires in cytomegalovirus infection. Study background: Public signatures in TCR beta pointed to CMV infection and matching HLA type.

Whole-study results and caveats: Based on cumulative public TCR beta family frequency, carriers of CMV plus the relevant HLA were identified.

TCRdb analysed the reads with MiXCR anew, one entry per CDR3 protein. The data contain approximately 170,000 distinct CDR3 sequences, roughly 14% of them singletons. In this sample, this clonotype turned up a few times. Its antigen is unknown. V dropped 3 bases and J dropped 4; count of bases not matched to a gene: 10. This CDR3 has 16 amino acids. Per the germline V gene, CDR1 is ENHRY and CDR2 is SYGVKD. The sequence came from a human donor in good health (CMV status not recorded). Some clones in this sample may be carry-over from other donors' samples. This chain links TRBV10-3 with TRBJ2-3, with 7 bases fitting TRBD2. Material: PBMCs. The CDR3 bases are TGTGCCATCAGTGAAGTGCGTGGGGAGGGCCCAGATACGCAGTATTTT. It yields the protein CAISEVRGEGPDTQYF.